This TCR beta chain appears in the sequencing data of a study of identical twins (TCRdb year 2016). Some background on the complete study: To test whether fetal clonotypes persist, this study deep-sequenced TCR alpha and beta repertoires from monozygotic twins, from unrelated adults of various ages, and from cord blood. Replicate twin experiments were performed at different times using different library preparation protocols to rule out contamination. On the study overall, not on this receptor specifically: Fewer insertions were carried by abundant cord blood beta clonotypes; a weaker similar trend was observed in young adult naive repertoires, while no such trend was observed in memory repertoires. In monozygotic twins, recombination models systematically underestimated out-of-frame TCR alpha sharing, but the models matched the sharing seen between unrelated individuals. Excess twin sharing in beta out-of-frame sequences was weaker because fewer shared sequences lowered the signal-to-noise ratio. Zero-insertion analyses could be partly confounded by invariant T cells such as MAIT and iNKT, although diverse VJ usage argued against such confounding for most clonotypes. Because the same donors could not be followed over many years, conclusions were based on cross-sectional statistical analysis. Compared with coincidental sharing between unrelated individuals, out-of-frame TCR alpha sequences shared between twins showed an excess of sequences with low generation probability.

As for this clonotype: The antigen this receptor binds is unknown. It has no much larger one-base neighbor in the sample; base qualities were not kept.

Receptor amplification or capture employed 5' RACE. The sequencer listed for this sample is Illumina HiSeq 2000. Template switching added a universal primer binding site, and the final cDNA carried a unique molecular identifier that allowed TCR cDNA molecules to be counted accurately. First-strand cDNA for TCR alpha and beta chains was synthesized from specific primers in the conserved constant-segment region. To control for contamination, every cDNA library carried two barcodes: a SMART-Mk sample barcode plus Illumina barcodes. Two successive PCR steps introduced TruSeq adapter sequences along with Illumina sample barcodes. TCR alpha and beta cDNA libraries were sequenced on the Illumina HiSeq platform with custom primers. The original pipeline was this. MiGEC was used to process raw reads and extract unique molecular identifiers, and MiXCR was used to find CDR3 positions. Recombination models were inferred per individual with the repgenHMM and IGoR tools using an EM algorithm. Shared clonotypes were analyzed with the tcR package in R, and sharing was normalized by the product of cloneset sizes. To study raw recombination free of thymic and clonal selection effects, out-of-frame nonproductive sequences were analyzed. Through fastp at Q25 and MiXCR, TCRdb rebuilt clones from the public reads, retaining in-frame beta chains. Identical CDR3 proteins give one entry, which carries the most common genes and DNA. These V and J calls derive from TCRdb rather than the authors' analysis. Recorded for this sample are 200,000 to 250,000 distinct CDR3 sequences; over 12% of them occurred a single time. The ten biggest clones cover around 8.9% of the sample.

All donors were healthy Caucasians. Miltenyi CD45RO+ enrichment and human naive T-cell isolation kits were used to isolate memory (CD45RO+) and naive T cells from PBMC. As encoded in the germline V gene, CDR1 is SGHRS while CDR2 is YFSETQ. The CDR3 numbers 15 residues from cysteine through phenylalanine. Only the CDR3 DNA stays, 45 bases, in frame from base 1. V gives up 4 bases and J gives up 4 bases, and the segment between their germline ends measures 17 bases. The sequence joins TRBV5-1 to TRBJ2-5; a tentative D call is TRBD2 (5 bases match). The origin of this receptor is a woman under 30 in good health. Material: memory (CD45RO+) T cells sorted from blood. The label giving this sample's cell subset or site can be read as: CD45RO+ enriched T cells. The base sequence is TGCGCCAGCAGCCCGGGCCCGGGGTCCTTAGAGACCCAGTACTTC. Its product reads: CASSPGPGSLETQYF.